The 10 T cell receptor beta chains below all came from one sample that was sequenced in a study of identifying expanded T cells in peripheral blood. Only in-frame clones appear in the TCRdb table, and some are missing; sequencing was by immunoSEQ multiplex PCR. Of 60,000 to 70,000 clones in the sample, 80% to 90% were seen once. Input material: blood. The receptors derive from a person aged 18 to 75 in good health.

V gene TRBV7-6 combines with J gene TRBJ2-5; D possibly corresponds to TRBD2 (5 bases). The CDR3 covers 15 residues. CDR1 SGHVS and CDR2 FNYEAQ come from the germline V gene. V lost 0 bases to trimming and J lost 5 bases, with 13 bases between them. CDR3 sequence: CASSLASGRRETQYF. Written as DNA, the CDR3 is TGTGCCAGCAGCTTAGCGTCCGGGCGGAGGGAGACCCAGTACTTC.

The CDR3, as DNA: TGTGCCAGCAGCGTAGCACAGGTCGGCACCGGGGAGCTGTTTTTT. It codes for CASSVAQVGTGELFF. This chain uses TRBV9 with TRBJ2-2; possibly TRBD1 for D (5 bases). CDR1 and CDR2 (germline): SGDLS, YYNGEE. The V end was cut by 0 bases, the J end by 4 bases, with 10 bases between. The CDR3 runs 15 residues.

The chain links TRBV2 to TRBJ1-1, with D possibly TRBD1 on 5 matching bases. The V gene lost 4 bases and the J gene lost 4 bases, with 16 bases spanning the gap. This CDR3 has 15 amino acids. From germline, CDR1 is SNHLY and CDR2 FYNNEI. The CDR3 protein is CASSANGARGTEAFF. The CDR3 DNA is TGTGCCAGCAGTGCGAACGGGGCGCGGGGCACTGAAGCTTTCTTT. The whole variable domain, filled in from reference TRBV2 and TRBJ1-1, reads EPEVTQTPSHQVTQMGQEVILRCVPISNHLYFYWYRQILGQKVEFLVSFYNNEISEKSEIFDDQFSVERPDGSNFTLKIRSTKLEDSAMYFCASSANGARGTEAFFGQGTRLTVV.

This clone was counted only a few times. The chain links TRBV9 to TRBJ1-4; D is unresolved. Trimming removed 0 bases from V and 8 bases from J, with 14 bases in between. This CDR3 region has 15 residues. The germline CDR1 and CDR2 sequences are SGDLS and YYNGEE. The CDR3, as DNA: TGTGCCAGCAGCGTAGGTGAGCACCTTACGGAAAAACTGTTTTTT. Translated: CASSVGEHLTEKLFF. The full variable domain, its missing parts supplied by reference TRBV9 and TRBJ1-4, is DSGVTQTPKHLITATGQRVTLRCSPRSGDLSVYWYQQSLDQGLQFLIQYYNGEERAKGNILERFSAQQFPDLHSELNLSSLELGDSALYFCASSVGEHLTEKLFFGSGTQLSVL.

The chain employs TRBV6-6 and TRBJ1-4, with 7 bases aligning to TRBD1. J gave up 7 bases and V 6 bases, and 5 bases lay outside the gene matches. This CDR3 is built from 13 residues. Germline assignment: CDR1 MNHNY and CDR2 SVGAGI (reference sequence). The CDR3 spells CASSRQGLEKLFF. CDR3 in DNA: TGTGCCAGCAGCCGACAGGGTCTTGAAAAACTGTTTTTT.

The chain joins TRBV6-5 to TRBJ2-5; TRBD1 might be the D (6 bases). The CDR3 is 14 amino acids. Germline loops: CDR1 MNHEY, CDR2 SVGAGI. Trimming stripped 5 bases from V and 0 bases from J, with 10 bases between. In nucleotides, the CDR3 is TGTGCCAGCAGTCTCGGACAGAACCAAGAGACCCAGTACTTC. This sequence encodes CASSLGQNQETQYF.

The gene calls are TRBV30 and TRBJ2-7, with 8 bases identical to TRBD2. V trimming: 7 bases; J trimming: 2 bases; junction bases outside the gene matches: 13. The CDR3 is made up of 15 amino acids. Germline V gives CDR1 GTSNPN, CDR2 SVGIG (reference sequence). CDR3 nucleotide sequence: TGTGCCTCCCCGGAGATAGCGGGAAGGACCTACGAGCAGTACTTC. Protein product: CASPEIAGRTYEQYF.

This clone has just a few counts. The rearrangement links TRBV5-5 to TRBJ1-4, with unresolved D. The CDR3 has 16 amino acids. Germline CDR1 reads SGHKS; CDR2 reads YYEKEE (reference sequence). The germline V and J ends were trimmed by 4 bases and 8 bases, with 21 bases remaining between them. The CDR3 nucleotides read TGTGCCAGCAGCCTCAGACCGGTAGAAGCTAGGGAAAAACTGTTTTTT. Protein sequence: CASSLRPVEAREKLFF.

This chain uses TRBV5-4 with TRBJ1-1; D is undetermined. This CDR3 is 13 amino acids long. Germline V CDR1 and CDR2: SGHNT, YYREEE (reference sequence). The germline V and J ends were trimmed by 4 bases and 4 bases, with 11 bases remaining between them. CDR3 loop: CASSAGIITEAFF. The DNA for the CDR3 is TGTGCCAGCAGCGCCGGAATAATCACTGAAGCTTTCTTT.

The chain employs TRBV18 and TRBJ1-6; D gene uncertain. This CDR3 region has 18 residues. With 1 base removed from V and 5 bases from J, the gap between germline ends came to 18 bases. CDR1 and CDR2 (germline): KGHSH, LQKENI. This CDR3 is CASSPLPIGSSDNSPLHF. The CDR3 coding sequence is TGTGCCAGCTCACCACTGCCCATAGGGAGCTCGGATAATTCACCCCTCCACTTT.